This entry lists 3 T cell receptor beta chains sequenced from one sample in a study of cytomegalovirus exposure and HLA in healthy donors. With 60 Vbeta and 13 Jbeta primers, the PCR was carried out. Profiled with immunoSEQ multiplex PCR; TCRdb holds only in-frame clones, not every one. Among approximately 170,000 clones listed, about 80% were seen once. Sequenced material: PBMCs. The source of these receptors is a woman between 45 and 60 years old in good health and CMV-seronegative.

This clone came up a few times. The J gene is TRBJ1-1, the V gene TRBV28; possibly TRBD1 for D (5 bases). The ends were cut back, 1 base at V and 4 bases at J, with 10 bases in the middle. This CDR3 has 14 residues. Germline V CDR1 and CDR2: MDHEN, SYDVKM. CDR3: CASSLLGGATEAFF. CDR3 in DNA: TGTGCCAGCAGTTTATTGGGGGGAGCCACTGAAGCTTTCTTT.

V and J are TRBV30 and TRBJ1-6, with unresolved D. Germline loops: CDR1 GTSNPN, CDR2 SVGIG (reference sequence). The CDR3 loop spans 15 amino acids. Trimming took 4 bases from V and 4 from J, leaving 14 bases between them. In nucleotides, the CDR3 is TGTGCCTGGACGGTAGACCGGGGTTATAATTCACCCCTCCACTTT. Protein: CAWTVDRGYNSPLHF. The whole variable domain, filled in from reference TRBV30 and TRBJ1-6, reads SQTIHQWPATLVQPVGSPLSLECTVEGTSNPNLYWYRQAAGRGLQLLFYSVGIGQISSEVPQNLSASRPQDRQFILSSKKLLLSDSGFYLCAWTVDRGYNSPLHFGNGTRLTVT.

The chain is built from TRBV5-5 and TRBJ2-5; D perhaps matches TRBD1 (5 bases). V dropped 0 bases and J dropped 3 bases, with 12 bases sitting between them. The CDR3 covers 15 residues. Germline CDR1 and CDR2: SGHKS and YYEKEE (reference sequence). CDR3 bases: TGTGCCAGCAGCTTGGCCTGGGGCAGAGAAGAGACCCAGTACTTC. Protein sequence: CASSLAWGREETQYF.